This T cell receptor (beta chain) appears in the sequencing data of a study of T cell responses to AZD1222 COVID-19 vaccine. Details on this clone: Its antigen remains unidentified.

General study points: It was only after the peak T cell response that any repertoires were sampled. Spike-specific TCR breadth and depth grew following two AZD1222 doses. Donors skewed white British and female; clonal diversity was possibly underestimated. Seropositive at baseline were only 5 to 7 AZD1222 recipients.

Sequencing used immunoSEQ multiplex PCR; TCRdb keeps in-frame clones, though not all of them. Of 120,000 to 150,000 clones in the sample, 88% were seen once. The V and J ends lost 11 bases and 2 bases, in that order; junction bases with no gene match: 6. The V gene's germline CDR1 is ENHRY and CDR2 SYGVKD. This CDR3 is built from 13 residues. This TCR was sampled from an adult who received the MenACWY meningococcal vaccine as a control. Sample: peripheral blood, taken 28 days after the second dose of the MenACWY control vaccine. J is TRBJ1-2 and V is TRBV10-3, with 9 bases aligning to TRBD1. The CDR3 is CAGRDRANYGYTF. The DNA for the CDR3 is TGTGCCGGCCGGGACAGGGCCAACTATGGCTACACCTTC.